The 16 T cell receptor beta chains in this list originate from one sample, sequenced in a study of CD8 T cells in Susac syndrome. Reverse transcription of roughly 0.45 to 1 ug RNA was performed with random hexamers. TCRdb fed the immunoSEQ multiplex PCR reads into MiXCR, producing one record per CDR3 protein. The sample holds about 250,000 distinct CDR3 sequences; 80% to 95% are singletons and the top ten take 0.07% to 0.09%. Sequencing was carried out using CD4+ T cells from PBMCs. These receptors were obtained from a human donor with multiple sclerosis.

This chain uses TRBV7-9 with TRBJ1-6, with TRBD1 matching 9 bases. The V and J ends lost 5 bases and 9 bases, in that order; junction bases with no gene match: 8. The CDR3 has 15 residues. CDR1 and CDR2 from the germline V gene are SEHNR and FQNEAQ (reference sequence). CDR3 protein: CASSAEGQGSSPLHF. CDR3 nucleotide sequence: TGTGCCAGCAGCGCCGAGGGACAGGGAAGTTCACCCCTCCACTTT.

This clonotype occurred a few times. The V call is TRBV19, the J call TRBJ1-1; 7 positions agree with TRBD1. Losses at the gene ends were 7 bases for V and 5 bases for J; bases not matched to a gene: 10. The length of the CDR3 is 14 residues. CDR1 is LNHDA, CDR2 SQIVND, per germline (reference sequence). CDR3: CASMTTLQGTEAFF. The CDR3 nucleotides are TGTGCCAGTATGACTACATTACAGGGGACTGAAGCTTTCTTT.

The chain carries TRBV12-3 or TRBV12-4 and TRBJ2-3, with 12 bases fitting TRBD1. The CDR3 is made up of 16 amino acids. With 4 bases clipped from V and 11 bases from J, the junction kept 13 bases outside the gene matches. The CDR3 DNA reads TGTGCCAGCAGTTGGGACAGGGGGCTCCTGGCTGATGAGCAGTATTTT. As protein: CASSWDRGLLADEQYF.

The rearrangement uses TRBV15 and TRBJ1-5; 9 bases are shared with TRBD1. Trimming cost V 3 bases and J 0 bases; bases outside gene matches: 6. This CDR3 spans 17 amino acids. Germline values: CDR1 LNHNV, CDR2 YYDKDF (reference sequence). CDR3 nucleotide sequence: TGTGCCACCAGCAGTGGGACAGGGCCTTATAGCAATCAGCCCCAGCATTTT. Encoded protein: CATSSGTGPYSNQPQHF. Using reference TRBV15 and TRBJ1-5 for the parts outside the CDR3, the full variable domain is DAMVIQNPRYQVTQFGKPVTLSCSQTLNHNVMYWYQQKSSQAPKLLFHYYDKDFNNEADTPDNFQSRRPNTSFCFLDIRSPGLGDTAMYLCATSSGTGPYSNQPQHFGDGTRLSIL.

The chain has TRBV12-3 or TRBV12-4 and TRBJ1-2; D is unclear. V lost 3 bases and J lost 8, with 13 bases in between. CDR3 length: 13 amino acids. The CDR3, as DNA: TGTGCCAGCAGTTTTCAGGAAGGGCTAGGCTACACCTTC. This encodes CASSFQEGLGYTF.

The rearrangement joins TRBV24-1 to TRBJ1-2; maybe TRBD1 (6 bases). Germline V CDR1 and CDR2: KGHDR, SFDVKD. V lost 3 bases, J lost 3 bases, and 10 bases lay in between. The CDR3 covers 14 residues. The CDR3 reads CATSDSDRHYGYTF. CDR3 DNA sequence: TGTGCCACCAGTGATAGCGACAGGCACTATGGCTACACCTTC.

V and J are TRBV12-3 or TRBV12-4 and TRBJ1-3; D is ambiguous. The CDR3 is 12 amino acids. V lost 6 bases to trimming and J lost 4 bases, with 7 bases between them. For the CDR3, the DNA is TGTGCCAGCAGGATATACGGAAACACCATATATTTT. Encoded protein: CASRIYGNTIYF.

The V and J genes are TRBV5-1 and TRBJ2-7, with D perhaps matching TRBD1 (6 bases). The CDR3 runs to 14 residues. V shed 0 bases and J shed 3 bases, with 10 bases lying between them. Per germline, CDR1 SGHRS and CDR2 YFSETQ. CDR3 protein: CASSLEQGDYEQYF. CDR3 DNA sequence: TGCGCCAGCAGCTTGGAACAGGGAGACTACGAGCAGTACTTC. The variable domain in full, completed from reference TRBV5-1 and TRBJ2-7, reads KAGVTQTPRYLIKTRGQQVTLSCSPISGHRSVSWYQQTPGQGLQFLFEYFSETQRNKGNFPGRFSGRQFSNSRSEMNVSTLELGDSALYLCASSLEQGDYEQYFGPGTRLTVT.

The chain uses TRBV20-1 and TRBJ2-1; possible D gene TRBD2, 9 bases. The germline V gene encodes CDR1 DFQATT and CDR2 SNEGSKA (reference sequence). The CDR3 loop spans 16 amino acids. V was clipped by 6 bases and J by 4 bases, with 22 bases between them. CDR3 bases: TGCAGTGCCCACCCAGGGGGCGGGGGGGGTTACAATGAGCAGTTCTTC. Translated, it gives CSAHPGGGGGYNEQFF.

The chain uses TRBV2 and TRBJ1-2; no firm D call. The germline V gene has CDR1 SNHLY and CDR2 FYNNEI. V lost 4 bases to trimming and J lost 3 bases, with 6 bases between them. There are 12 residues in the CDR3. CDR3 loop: CASSGVDYGYTF. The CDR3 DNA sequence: TGTGCCAGCAGTGGGGTGGACTATGGCTACACCTTC.

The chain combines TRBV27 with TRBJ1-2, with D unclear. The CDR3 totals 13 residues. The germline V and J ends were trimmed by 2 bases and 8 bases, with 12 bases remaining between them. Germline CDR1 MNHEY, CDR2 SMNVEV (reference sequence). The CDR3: CASSLDGVRGYTF. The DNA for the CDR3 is TGTGCCAGCAGTTTAGACGGGGTACGGGGCTACACCTTC.

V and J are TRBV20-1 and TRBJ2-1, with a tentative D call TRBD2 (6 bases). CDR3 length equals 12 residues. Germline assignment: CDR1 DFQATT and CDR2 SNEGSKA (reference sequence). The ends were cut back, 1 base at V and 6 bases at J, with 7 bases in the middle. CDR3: CSARGRGNEQFF. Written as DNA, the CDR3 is TGCAGTGCTAGAGGGCGGGGCAATGAGCAGTTCTTC.

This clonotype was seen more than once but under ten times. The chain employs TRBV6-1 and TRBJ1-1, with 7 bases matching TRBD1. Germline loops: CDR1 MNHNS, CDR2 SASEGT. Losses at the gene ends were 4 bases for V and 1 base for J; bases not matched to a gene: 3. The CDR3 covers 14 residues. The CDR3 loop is CASSGQGGNTEAFF. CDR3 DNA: TGTGCCAGCAGTGGACAGGGAGGGAACACTGAAGCTTTCTTT.

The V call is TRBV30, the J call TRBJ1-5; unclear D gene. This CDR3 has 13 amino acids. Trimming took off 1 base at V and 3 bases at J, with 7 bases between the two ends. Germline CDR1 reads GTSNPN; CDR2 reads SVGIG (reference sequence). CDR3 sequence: CAWSGGDNQPQHF. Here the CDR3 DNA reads TGTGCCTGGAGTGGGGGAGACAATCAGCCCCAGCATTTT.

CDR3 in amino acids: CASSQATGKTQYF. DNA for the CDR3: TGCGCCAGCAGCCAAGCCACCGGCAAAACGCAGTATTTT. This chain connects TRBV4-1 to TRBJ2-3, with D hard to call. V lost 1 base and J lost 9, with 11 bases in between. Per germline, CDR1 MGHRA and CDR2 YSYEKL. The CDR3 runs 13 residues.

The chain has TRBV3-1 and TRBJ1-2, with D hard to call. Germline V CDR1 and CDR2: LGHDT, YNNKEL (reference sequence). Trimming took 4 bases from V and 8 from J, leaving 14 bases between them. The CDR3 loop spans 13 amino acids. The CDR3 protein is CASSPDVASGYTF. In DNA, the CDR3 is TGTGCCAGCAGCCCCGATGTGGCCTCCGGCTACACCTTC.